These 19 T cell receptor beta chains were all obtained from the same sample, sequenced in a study of cytotoxic CD8 clonotypes in ibrutinib-treated CLL. Sequenced by immunoSEQ multiplex PCR; TCRdb stores in-frame clones only, minus some. Here the sample spans 130,000 or so clones, 60% to 85% being singletons. This material consisted of PBMCs, taken after 12 months of ibrutinib treatment. The source is a human donor with chronic lymphocytic leukemia.

The CDR3 protein is CASSLGPISTEAFF. Here the CDR3 DNA reads TGTGCCAGCAGCTTGGGACCCATCAGTACTGAAGCTTTCTTT. The chain is built from TRBV5-6 and TRBJ1-1; no reliable D call. This CDR3 spans 14 amino acids. Germline V gene sequence: CDR1 SGHDT, CDR2 YYEEEE. The V gene lost 0 bases and the J gene lost 5 bases, with 11 bases spanning the gap. Based on the CDR3 plus reference TRBV5-6 and TRBJ1-1, the full variable domain is DAGVTQSPTHLIKTRGQQVTLRCSPKSGHDTVSWYQQALGQGPQFIFQYYEEEERQRGNFPDRFSGHQFPNYSSELNVNALLLGDSALYLCASSLGPISTEAFFGQGTRLTVV.

This clone turned up a few times. The CDR3, as DNA: TGTGCCAGCAGTGTTACAGGCTATAATTCACCCCTCCACTTT. It is translated as CASSVTGYNSPLHF. The chain employs TRBV2 and TRBJ1-6, with a possible D match to TRBD1 (5 bases). Trimming removed 4 bases from V and 3 bases from J, with 7 bases in between. This CDR3 region has 14 residues. CDR1 is SNHLY, CDR2 FYNNEI, per germline.

This clone occurred a few times. This chain uses TRBV5-1 with TRBJ1-4; no reliable D call. The V end lost 5 bases, the J end lost 0 bases, and 8 bases lay between the germline ends. CDR3 size: 14 residues. Germline lookup yields CDR1 SGHRS and CDR2 YFSETQ. The CDR3 DNA sequence: TGCGCCAGCAGAAGAGGGACAACTAATGAAAAACTGTTTTTT. Its translation is CASRRGTTNEKLFF.

CDR3 sequence (DNA): TGCGCCAGCAGCTTCCAGGGGTTGGGCGGGGAGCTGTTTTTT. It specifies CASSFQGLGGELFF. The gene calls are TRBV5-1 and TRBJ2-2; possible D gene TRBD1, 6 bases. The CDR3 extends over 14 amino acids. Germline V gives CDR1 SGHRS, CDR2 YFSETQ. Between the trimmed V and J ends, which lost 2 bases and 7 bases, there was a span of 12 bases.

The chain has TRBV15 and TRBJ2-6, with unresolved D. Between the trimmed V and J ends, which lost 1 base and 2 bases, there was a span of 6 bases. CDR3 size: 15 residues. Germline lookup yields CDR1 LNHNV and CDR2 YYDKDF (reference sequence). The CDR3 spells CATSRAATGANVLTF. Written as DNA, the CDR3 is TGTGCCACCAGCAGAGCAGCCACTGGGGCCAACGTCCTGACTTTC.

The V call is TRBV5-6, the J call TRBJ2-7; 10 bases are a match to TRBD1. Germline V CDR1 and CDR2: SGHDT, YYEEEE. V gave up 5 bases and J gave up 3 bases; unmatched junction bases: 8. The CDR3 covers 15 residues. CDR3 sequence (DNA): TGTGCCAGCAGGTTACGCGACAGGGGGCACTACGAGCAGTACTTC. Its translation is CASRLRDRGHYEQYF.

There are many counts of this clone. The genes are TRBV5-6 and TRBJ2-5, with D hard to call. The CDR3 is made up of 12 amino acids. Deletions cut 1 base from V and 4 bases from J, with 5 bases between. Germline values: CDR1 SGHDT, CDR2 YYEEEE. The chain's CDR3 is CASSLPSETQYF. CDR3 bases: TGTGCCAGCAGCTTGCCTTCAGAGACCCAGTACTTC. Full variable domain (remainder filled in from reference TRBV5-6 and TRBJ2-5): DAGVTQSPTHLIKTRGQQVTLRCSPKSGHDTVSWYQQALGQGPQFIFQYYEEEERQRGNFPDRFSGHQFPNYSSELNVNALLLGDSALYLCASSLPSETQYFGPGTRLLVL.

In this sample, this clone is medium-sized. The chain carries TRBV28 and TRBJ1-5, with D perhaps TRBD1 (5 bases). CDR1 and CDR2 (germline): MDHEN, SYDVKM. This CDR3 comprises 18 residues. V dropped 8 bases and J dropped 5 bases, with 28 bases sitting between them. In DNA, the CDR3 is TGTGCCAGCCTACAGGAGGCAGGGCAGGTAGTTGGCTATCAGCCCCAGCATTTT. Its translation is CASLQEAGQVVGYQPQHF.

The chain couples TRBV27 to TRBJ2-7, with no clear D. This CDR3 contains 13 residues. Trimming shortened V by 3 bases and J by 4 bases, and 10 bases separated the two germline ends. In germline, CDR1 is MNHEY, CDR2 SMNVEV (reference sequence). The CDR3 sequence is CASSLSPSYEQYF. DNA of the CDR3: TGTGCCAGCAGTTTGTCCCCTTCTTACGAGCAGTACTTC.

V gene TRBV28 combines with J gene TRBJ2-2; 9 nucleotides align to TRBD2. Germline values: CDR1 MDHEN, CDR2 SYDVKM. The trim removed 6 bases at V and 1 base at J, leaving 6 bases unmatched. This CDR3 contains 16 residues. CDR3 nucleotides: TGTGCCAGCAGACCCCTAGCGGGATGGAACACCGGGGAGCTGTTTTTT. Its protein product is CASRPLAGWNTGELFF.

The J gene is TRBJ2-7, the V gene TRBV28, with D perhaps TRBD1 (6 bases). CDR1 is MDHEN, CDR2 SYDVKM, per germline. CDR3 length equals 14 residues. The V end was cut by 3 bases, the J end by 1 base, with 10 bases between. The DNA for the CDR3 is TGTGCCAGCAGTTTGGCAGGGGCATCCTACGAGCAGTACTTC. It specifies CASSLAGASYEQYF.

The genes are TRBV5-1 and TRBJ2-7; D perhaps matches TRBD1 (6 bases). Per germline, CDR1 SGHRS and CDR2 YFSETQ. This CDR3 has 14 amino acids. Trimming cost V 1 base and J 4 bases, with 12 bases left between them. CDR3 in amino acids: CASSLNRDGYEQYF. The CDR3 DNA reads TGCGCCAGCAGCTTGAACAGGGATGGTTACGAGCAGTACTTC. The entire variable domain, with the rest obtained from reference TRBV5-1 and TRBJ2-7, is as follows: KAGVTQTPRYLIKTRGQQVTLSCSPISGHRSVSWYQQTPGQGLQFLFEYFSETQRNKGNFPGRFSGRQFSNSRSEMNVSTLELGDSALYLCASSLNRDGYEQYFGPGTRLTVT.

V usage is TRBV5-1 and J usage is TRBJ2-7, with no clear D. The CDR3 has 12 amino acids. The V gene's germline CDR1 is SGHRS and CDR2 YFSETQ. Deletions cut 4 bases from V and 2 bases from J, with 7 bases between. CDR3 nucleotide sequence: TGCGCCAGCAGCACTGGGACCTACGAGCAGTACTTC. It specifies CASSTGTYEQYF.

This clone was recorded once. The chain uses TRBV18 and TRBJ2-7; D might be TRBD1 or TRBD2, each matching 6 bases. V dropped 4 bases and J dropped 3 bases, with 13 bases sitting between them. The germline V gene encodes CDR1 KGHSH and CDR2 LQKENI. This CDR3 region has 14 residues. CDR3 residues: CASSRARGVYEQYF. The CDR3 DNA reads TGTGCCAGCTCACGAGCAAGGGGGGTCTACGAGCAGTACTTC.

The chain joins TRBV18 to TRBJ2-7, with a weak D call TRBD2 (6 bases). The CDR3 runs to 14 residues. Per the germline V gene, CDR1 is KGHSH and CDR2 is LQKENI. V was pared by 3 bases and J by 7 bases, with 16 bases between. The DNA of the CDR3 is TGTGCCAGCTCACCCATTGGGGACTCACGGGAGCAGTACTTC. This encodes CASSPIGDSREQYF.

The V gene is TRBV5-1, the J gene TRBJ2-2, with 8 bases identical to TRBD2. CDR1 is SGHRS and CDR2 is YFSETQ in the germline V gene. The CDR3 has 18 amino acids. The ends lost 0 bases at V and 6 bases at J; junction bases unmatched: 13. This CDR3 is CASSLASSGSIVSGELFF. In DNA form, the CDR3 reads TGCGCCAGCAGCTTGGCCTCTAGCGGGTCGATCGTATCCGGGGAGCTGTTTTTT.

This clone was seen ten or more times. CDR3 sequence (DNA): TGTGCCAGCAGCGAGGGCAATGAGCAGTTCTTC. Residues: CASSEGNEQFF. The J gene is TRBJ2-1, the V gene TRBV7-9, with D possibly matching TRBD2 (5 bases). V dropped 5 bases and J dropped 6 bases, with 5 bases sitting between them. Germline V CDR1 and CDR2: SEHNR, FQNEAQ (reference sequence). The CDR3 extends over 11 amino acids.

The chain uses TRBV4-3 and TRBJ1-2; D remains unclear. This CDR3 contains 16 residues. Germline CDR1 and CDR2: LGHNA and YSLEER. V was pared by 0 bases and J by 7 bases, with 18 bases between. The CDR3 coding sequence is TGCGCCAGCAGCCAAGATATCGGGCCCTATCTGAGTGGCTACACCTTC. Its protein product is CASSQDIGPYLSGYTF.

V and J are TRBV7-6 and TRBJ2-1; no clear D. The CDR3 covers 11 residues. V dropped 2 bases and J dropped 13 bases, with 9 bases sitting between them. Germline CDR1 and CDR2: SGHVS and FNYEAQ. CDR3 protein: CASSLLSRQFF. The CDR3 coding sequence is TGTGCCAGCAGCTTACTCAGTAGACAGTTCTTC.